The 9 T cell receptor beta chains below all came from one sample that was sequenced in a study of blood T cell repertoires in COVID-19. Sequenced by immunoSEQ multiplex PCR; TCRdb stores in-frame clones only, minus some. The data contain approximately 37,000 clones, 85% to 90% of them seen just once; the ten biggest clones take up 35% to 45%. The specimen was peripheral blood. The receptors come from a man aged 55 to 70 with active or convalescent COVID-19.

This clone was recorded once. Here the CDR3 reads CASSVKKETQYF. The CDR3 DNA follows: TGTGCCAGCAGCGTTAAAAAAGAGACCCAGTACTTC. V usage is TRBV5-6 and J usage is TRBJ2-5; no firm D call. The germline V gene encodes CDR1 SGHDT and CDR2 YYEEEE. Trimming left V 4 bases short and J 3 bases short, with 7 bases between. This CDR3 comprises 12 residues.

The rearrangement links TRBV2 to TRBJ1-3; D is ambiguous. Per the germline V gene, CDR1 is SNHLY and CDR2 is FYNNEI. The CDR3 has 14 residues. Trimming cost V 5 bases and J 4 bases, with 12 bases left between them. The CDR3 sequence: CASSPGLTGNTIYF. CDR3 nucleotide sequence: TGTGCCAGCAGTCCGGGTTTGACCGGAAACACCATATATTTT. Full variable domain (rest looked up from reference TRBV2 and TRBJ1-3): EPEVTQTPSHQVTQMGQEVILRCVPISNHLYFYWYRQILGQKVEFLVSFYNNEISEKSEIFDDQFSVERPDGSNFTLKIRSTKLEDSAMYFCASSPGLTGNTIYFGEGSWLTVV.

This chain joins TRBV5-1 and TRBJ2-6, with 10 bases that match TRBD1. Looked up from germline, CDR1 is SGHRS and CDR2 is YFSETQ. J lost 4 bases, V lost 4 bases, and 5 bases had no gene match. This CDR3 has 16 amino acids. CDR3 amino acids: CASSGTGDPGANVLTF. CDR3 DNA: TGCGCCAGCAGCGGGACAGGGGATCCGGGGGCCAACGTCCTGACTTTC. The full variable domain, rest sourced from reference TRBV5-1 and TRBJ2-6, is KAGVTQTPRYLIKTRGQQVTLSCSPISGHRSVSWYQQTPGQGLQFLFEYFSETQRNKGNFPGRFSGRQFSNSRSEMNVSTLELGDSALYLCASSGTGDPGANVLTFGAGSRLTVL.

The chain is built from TRBV27 and TRBJ2-2, with D possibly TRBD2 on 5 matching bases. V lost 6 bases, J lost 4 bases, and 15 bases lay in between. The CDR3 is 15 residues long. Per the germline V gene, CDR1 is MNHEY and CDR2 is SMNVEV (reference sequence). The CDR3: CASRGGEMVTGELFF. The CDR3 coding sequence is TGTGCCAGCAGGGGTGGGGAGATGGTCACCGGGGAGCTGTTTTTT.

The chain recombines TRBV5-8 with TRBJ2-1; possible D gene TRBD2, 5 bases. V was trimmed by 4 bases and J by 9 bases, leaving 14 bases between them. The V gene's germline CDR1 is SGHTS and CDR2 YDEGEE. The CDR3 totals 13 residues. In DNA form, the CDR3 reads TGTGCCAGCAGCCCTTTTCTCGGAGGTGAGCAGTTCTTC. This sequence encodes CASSPFLGGEQFF.

J is TRBJ2-1 and V is TRBV1; the table's D call TRBD2 went unverified against the DNA. TRBV1 is noted as a pseudogene. This CDR3 comprises 15 residues. The CDR3 DNA reads as TGCACCAGCAGGACCGGACTAGCGGGTAACAATGAGCAGTTCTTC. Translating it yields CTSRTGLAGNNEQFF.

This sequence joins TRBV10-3 and TRBJ1-1; D ambiguous. CDR1 is ENHRY and CDR2 is SYGVKD in the germline V gene. The CDR3 consists of 15 residues. V gave up 0 bases and J gave up 8 bases, with 16 bases separating them. CDR3 nucleotides: TGTGCCATCAGTGAGTCGCGGCCGCTCTTTCAAGAAGCTTTCTTT. Amino acid sequence: CAISESRPLFQEAFF.

The rearrangement joins TRBV19 to TRBJ2-1, with TRBD1 identical over 10 bases. This CDR3 has 14 residues. From germline, CDR1 is LNHDA and CDR2 SQIVND (reference sequence). V dropped 9 bases and J dropped 6; count of bases not matched to a gene: 8. CDR3 bases: TGTGCCAGCCGGCGGGGACAGGGGTCCAATGAGCAGTTCTTC. Translated, it gives CASRRGQGSNEQFF.

V and J are TRBV6-5 and TRBJ2-3; a possible D gene is TRBD2 (5 bases). The CDR3 sequence is 15 residues long. Per the germline V gene, CDR1 is MNHEY and CDR2 is SVGAGI. Trimming stripped 6 bases from V and 4 bases from J, with 17 bases between. The DNA of the CDR3 is TGTGCCAGCAGCAGAGGGCCCCTAGAATCAGATACGCAGTATTTT. Its translation: CASSRGPLESDTQYF.